These 18 T cell receptor beta chains were sequenced from one sample in a study of graft-versus-host responses after intestinal transplantation. The culture paired about 200,000 irradiated violet-dye-labeled stimulators with about 200,000 CFSE-labeled responders. TCRdb's copy holds only in-frame clones and misses some; the assay was immunoSEQ multiplex PCR. The top ten hold more than 7% of the sample, which has over 4,500 clones, 20% to 30% seen once. Material: alloreactive CD8+ T cells from a mixed lymphocyte reaction culture, obtained before intestinal transplant. Sample subset: CFSE-low proliferating T cells sorted from roughly 6-day pre-transplant mixed lymphocyte reaction (GvH or HvG direction). Receptors originate from a human patient who received an intestinal transplant.

In its sample, this clone was seen a few times. A much larger clone lies one base from this, so it may be a read error. This chain uses TRBV5-6 with TRBJ2-2; D may be TRBD2 (6 bases). CDR1 SGHDT and CDR2 YYEEEE come from the germline V gene. The CDR3 has 13 amino acids. The CDR3 region is CASSLVGTGGLFF. Written as DNA, the CDR3 is TGTGCCAGCAGCTTGGTAGGAACCGGGGGGCTGTTTTTT.

The rearrangement joins TRBV12-1 to TRBJ1-2. TRBV12-1 is labeled a pseudogene. The CDR3 contains 13 residues. The CDR3 DNA reads TGTGCCAGCAGCGGAGCCGCCCTCTATGGCTACACCTTC. It codes for CASSGAALYGYTF.

The V call is TRBV7-6, the J call TRBJ2-4; 10 nucleotides match TRBD2. The CDR3 has 15 residues. Germline V gene data show CDR1 as SGHVS and CDR2 as FNYEAQ. V shed 4 bases and J 8 bases; nucleotides not matched to a gene: 8. This CDR3 reads CASSSRLAGEDIQYF. Here the CDR3 DNA reads TGTGCCAGCAGCTCCCGGCTAGCGGGAGAGGACATTCAGTACTTC.

A note on this clone: A read error may account for a junction end that differs from germline. Here the CDR3 DNA reads TGTGCCAGAAGCTTGGATATGGACAGGGCGGATGAAAAACTGTTTTTT. It encodes CARSLDMDRADEKLFF. The chain uses TRBV5-4 and TRBJ1-4, with 8 bases that match TRBD1. CDR1 and CDR2 (germline): SGHNT, YYREEE (reference sequence). The CDR3 has 16 amino acids.

V gene TRBV29-1 combines with J gene TRBJ2-1; TRBD2 matches 8 bases. V gave up 1 base and J gave up 6 bases; unmatched junction bases: 2. Germline values: CDR1 SQVTM, CDR2 ANQGSEA. This CDR3 is 13 amino acids long. CDR3 amino acids: CSVEVGLGNEQFF. The CDR3 DNA follows: TGCAGCGTTGAAGTGGGACTAGGCAATGAGCAGTTCTTC.

V usage is TRBV14 and J usage is TRBJ2-3; D unresolved. Germline V CDR1 and CDR2: SGHDN, FVKESK. Trimming left V 0 bases short and J 6 bases short, with 16 bases between. The CDR3 spans 16 residues. The CDR3 loop reads CASSQDEDLPWDTQYF. CDR3 nucleotide sequence: TGTGCCAGCAGCCAAGATGAGGACCTCCCCTGGGATACGCAGTATTTT.

This clone has more than one count but fewer than ten. The chain employs TRBV6-6 and TRBJ2-7, with D maybe TRBD1 (6 bases). CDR1 is MNHNY and CDR2 is SVGAGI in the germline V gene (reference sequence). This CDR3 comprises 14 residues. Between the trimmed V and J ends, which lost 3 bases and 4 bases, there was a span of 13 bases. The CDR3 coding sequence is TGTGCCAGCAGTTATCTCACAGGGTCGTACGAGCAGTACTTC. This translates into CASSYLTGSYEQYF.

This clone was counted between two and nine times. The V and J genes are TRBV6-5 and TRBJ1-1; D remains ambiguous. The germline V gene encodes CDR1 MNHEY and CDR2 SVGAGI. The V gene lost 5 bases and the J gene lost 0 bases, with 10 bases spanning the gap. CDR3 length: 14 residues. The CDR3 nucleotides are TGTGCCAGCAGTGAGGGCGGGATGAACACTGAAGCTTTCTTT. It is translated as CASSEGGMNTEAFF.

This clone was seen more than once but under ten times. The chain carries TRBV6-1 and TRBJ2-7; 9 nucleotides agree with TRBD2. V was clipped by 10 bases and J by 4 bases; unmatched bases: 8. Germline CDR1 reads MNHNS; CDR2 reads SASEGT. This CDR3 contains 13 residues. The CDR3 protein is CAITGTSWYEQYF. The CDR3 bases are TGTGCCATTACCGGGACTAGCTGGTACGAGCAGTACTTC.

The rearrangement joins TRBV2 to TRBJ2-2; TRBD2 is a possible D gene (5 bases). CDR1 and CDR2 (germline): SNHLY, FYNNEI. The germline V and J ends were trimmed by 1 base and 6 bases, with 6 bases remaining between them. The CDR3 has 13 amino acids. For the CDR3, the DNA is TGTGCCAGCAGTGAAGGGGAGTCCGGGGAGCTGTTTTTT. Translated: CASSEGESGELFF.

Relative to its sample, this clone is medium-sized. As DNA, the CDR3 is TGTGCCAGCAGTTACTCGACAGGAACGACCTACGAGCAGTACTTC. It yields the protein CASSYSTGTTYEQYF. The J gene is TRBJ2-7, the V gene TRBV6-5, with D perhaps TRBD1 (6 bases). Germline assignment: CDR1 MNHEY and CDR2 SVGAGI. This CDR3 has 15 residues. Trimming took 0 bases from V and 2 from J, leaving 11 bases between them.

This clone was counted between two and nine times. The genes are TRBV6-6 and TRBJ2-7; tentatively, D is TRBD1 (5 bases). V lost 8 bases, J lost 3 bases, and 8 bases lay in between. CDR1 is MNHNY and CDR2 is SVGAGI in the germline V gene (reference sequence). The CDR3 consists of 11 residues. CDR3 nucleotides: TGTGCCAGCGGGCAGGGCTACGAGCAGTACTTC. It specifies CASGQGYEQYF.

The sample holds a few counts of this clone. The chain uses TRBV6-9 and TRBJ2-7, with D perhaps TRBD1 or TRBD2 (6 bases each). V was trimmed by 5 bases and J by 5 bases, leaving 10 bases between them. There are 12 residues in the CDR3. Germline V gene lookup returns CDR1 MNHGY and CDR2 SVAAGI. The CDR3 DNA sequence: TGTGCCAGCAGTCGGGGGCTCCACGAGCAGTACTTC. It codes for CASSRGLHEQYF.

This chain connects TRBV6-6 to TRBJ2-7; the D gene is possibly TRBD2 (7 bases). Between the trimmed V and J ends, which lost 6 bases and 2 bases, there was a span of 11 bases. Germline V gene lookup returns CDR1 MNHNY and CDR2 SVGAGI (reference sequence). This CDR3 contains 13 residues. The CDR3 coding sequence is TGTGCCAGCAGCCCGGGGGGCACCTACGAGCAGTACTTC. It codes for CASSPGGTYEQYF.

J is TRBJ1-5 and V is TRBV6-1; D is unclear. V was cut by 4 bases and J by 3 bases, with 13 bases left in between. Germline-derived CDR1 and CDR2 are MNHNS and SASEGT. The CDR3 covers 15 residues. As DNA, the CDR3 is TGTGCCAGCAGTGTCTTGGACGGCTTCAATCAGCCCCAGCATTTT. It is translated as CASSVLDGFNQPQHF.

Within the sample, this clone is medium-sized (0.01 to 0.1%). The rearrangement joins TRBV4-1 to TRBJ2-2; D not resolved. V gave up 1 base and J gave up 6 bases, with 6 bases separating them. Germline assignment: CDR1 MGHRA and CDR2 YSYEKL. The CDR3 is made up of 13 amino acids. The CDR3 DNA reads TGCGCCAGCAGCCAAGCGATTGCCGGGGAGCTGTTTTTT. Amino acid sequence: CASSQAIAGELFF.

The sample holds a few counts of this clone. The chain couples TRBV15 to TRBJ2-7, with 9 bases aligning to TRBD2. The germline V gene has CDR1 LNHNV and CDR2 YYDKDF (reference sequence). CDR3 length equals 17 residues. Germline trimming cut 0 bases from V and 3 bases from J; bases unmatched to any gene: 9. The DNA for the CDR3 is TGTGCCACCAGCAGAGATCGGGTGGCGGGAGGGGACTACGAGCAGTACTTC. Protein sequence: CATSRDRVAGGDYEQYF.

Regarding this clone: Since the CDR3 does not end with the conserved phenylalanine or tryptophan, this likely comes from a read error. The chain combines TRBV6-5 with TRBJ1-5, with a possible D match to TRBD1 (6 bases). Germline V lookup: CDR1 MNHEY, CDR2 SVGAGI. The CDR3 consists of 15 residues. V shed 0 bases and J shed 7 bases, with 13 bases lying between them. The DNA of the CDR3 is TGTGCCAGCAGTTACTCGAAAGGGGGAGGACAGCCCCAGCATTCT. Its protein is CASSYSKGGGQPQHS.